This TCR beta chain stems from a study of T cell responses to AZD1222 COVID-19 vaccine. At the level of the study: Pooled in the analysis were second doses at about 4 or about 12 weeks. Study observations and caveats: The study reported that nearly half of spike-specific TCRs target unmutated variant regions. Seropositive at baseline were only a handful of AZD1222 recipients. Vaccine-associated CD4 TCRs ranged over spike, dominating at 160-218 and 743-854.

The CDR3 has 15 amino acids. The V gene lost 5 bases and the J gene lost 0 bases, with 12 bases spanning the gap. The germline V gene encodes CDR1 SGHTA and CDR2 FQGNSA. Worth noting for this clone: Its antigen is not identified.

Clones were read by immunoSEQ multiplex PCR, and TCRdb kept only the in-frame ones, dropping some. The sample carries roughly 150,000 clones, approximately 90% recorded once. V is TRBV7-2 and J is TRBJ2-3, with D possibly being TRBD1 (6 bases). Specimen: peripheral blood, collected on day 0 of AZD1222 vaccination. This receptor was identified in an adult in good health. As DNA, the CDR3 is TGTGCCAGCAGCGCCTGGGGACAAAGCACAGATACGCAGTATTTT. Its translation is CASSAWGQSTDTQYF.